A few counts support the clone carrying this TCR beta chain. The CDR3 spans 14 residues. Germline CDR1 and CDR2: LNHDA and SQIVND (reference sequence). V lost 6 bases, J lost 10 bases, and 6 bases stayed unmatched. This specimen comes from a study of blood T cell repertoires in COVID-19. Study details: COVID-19 samples from acute and convalescent phases originated in the United States, Italy and Spain.

As originally analysed: Amplification of reference gene primers was used by the study to estimate nucleated cell counts. Assay: immunoSEQ multiplex PCR; the TCRdb copy retains only in-frame clones and omits some. V and J calls plus clone size are reproduced from that table; the DNA served to infer D and trimming. The repertoire holds about 28,000 clones, with roughly 79% as singletons. The chain is built from TRBV19 and TRBJ1-6; 10 nucleotides align to TRBD1. This clonotype originated in a man between 65 and 80 years old with acute or convalescent COVID-19. The sample was peripheral blood. CDR3 in amino acids: CASSMGTGASPLHF. Here the CDR3 DNA reads TGTGCCAGTAGCATGGGGACAGGGGCATCACCCCTCCACTTT.